This T cell receptor beta chain was observed in a study of cytomegalovirus exposure and HLA in healthy donors. Study-wide findings and caveats: Later analysis showed TCR association rates varying by HLA locus, highest for DRB1 and lowest for HLA-C. Altogether, 164 TCR beta chains were recorded as cytomegalovirus-associated. The majority of TCR sequences were rare, yet some public TCRs appeared in many donors. Highly shared variants forming one cluster were likely a sequencing artifact.

About this clone: Its antigen is not known.

In germline, CDR1 is MDHEN, CDR2 SYDVKM. V lost 5 bases to trimming and J lost 3 bases, with 11 bases between them. This CDR3 region has 14 residues. The PCR contained 60 Vbeta and 13 Jbeta primers. TCRdb's table, derived via immunoSEQ multiplex PCR, lists solely in-frame clones and lacks some. This sample yields more than 100,000 clones, of which 75% to 85% are seen a single time; approximately 8.1% belongs to the top ten. The chain employs TRBV28 and TRBJ2-1, with a possible D match to TRBD2 (5 bases). Specimen: PBMCs. The source is a woman aged 50 to 60 in good health and CMV-seropositive. CDR3 region: CASSPVASYNEQFF. The CDR3 DNA reads as TGTGCCAGCAGTCCCGTAGCGAGCTACAATGAGCAGTTCTTC.